The 22 T cell receptor beta chains in this list originate from one sample, sequenced in a study of siplizumab effects on memory and regulatory T cells (dated by TCRdb to about 2019). Libraries came from the immunoSEQ multiplex PCR assay. In TCRdb, the immuneACCESS table is reduced to in-frame sequences with V and J assigned. These tables do not hold every clone; where another copy was compared, an unresolved V gene accounts for under half, and the others remain unexplained. The sample table contains 99,000 or so clones; only one count was recorded for over 85% of them. The ten largest make up about 0.62% of the sample. The sample was Tregs sorted from blood. Receptor source: a human donor in good health.

This clone was seen a single time. This chain connects TRBV30 to TRBJ1-1; D is ambiguous. Germline-derived CDR1 and CDR2 are GTSNPN and SVGIG (reference sequence). The CDR3 is made up of 14 amino acids. V lost 0 bases to trimming and J lost 7 bases, with 15 bases between them. Written as DNA, the CDR3 is TGTGCCTGGAGTGTAGCCGATGGACGGGTTGAAGCTTTCTTT. Amino acid sequence: CAWSVADGRVEAFF.

The chain carries TRBV18 and TRBJ1-2; tentatively, D is TRBD1 (5 bases). Per germline, CDR1 KGHSH and CDR2 LQKENI. Trimming removed 2 bases from V and 5 bases from J, with 12 bases in between. This CDR3 spans 14 amino acids. CDR3 protein: CASSPAREIYGYTF. CDR3 nucleotide sequence: TGTGCCAGCTCACCAGCCAGGGAAATTTATGGCTACACCTTC.

V is TRBV2 and J is TRBJ1-5, with D perhaps TRBD1 (5 bases). Germline CDR1 reads SNHLY; CDR2 reads FYNNEI. The CDR3 totals 13 residues. V gave up 3 bases and J gave up 5 bases, with 8 bases separating them. CDR3 region: CASSEEGDQPQHF. CDR3 DNA: TGTGCCAGCAGTGAGGAAGGGGATCAGCCCCAGCATTTT.

The chain links TRBV30 to TRBJ2-6; D remains ambiguous. The germline V and J ends were trimmed by 0 bases and 1 base, with 10 bases remaining between them. Germline loops: CDR1 GTSNPN, CDR2 SVGIG (reference sequence). The CDR3 extends over 16 amino acids. The CDR3 sequence is CAWSVGGSSGANVLTF. The CDR3 coding sequence is TGTGCCTGGAGTGTGGGTGGATCTTCTGGGGCCAACGTCCTGACTTTC.

V usage is TRBV11-2 and J usage is TRBJ1-4; D uncertain. The CDR3 totals 14 residues. V shed 5 bases and J shed 0 bases, with 7 bases lying between them. Germline-derived CDR1 and CDR2 are SGHAT and FQNNGV. Here the CDR3 DNA reads TGTGCCAGCAGCCGCGGGGCAACTAATGAAAAACTGTTTTTT. This encodes CASSRGATNEKLFF. The entire variable domain, with the rest obtained from reference TRBV11-2 and TRBJ1-4, is as follows: EAGVAQSPRYKIIEKRQSVAFWCNPISGHATLYWYQQILGQGPKLLIQFQNNGVVDDSQLPKDRFSAERLKGVDSTLKIQPAKLEDSAVYLCASSRGATNEKLFFGSGTQLSVL.

The V call is TRBV5-1, the J call TRBJ2-7; 9 positions agree with TRBD2. The CDR3 extends over 14 amino acids. Losses at the gene ends were 4 bases for V and 1 base for J; bases not matched to a gene: 3. The germline V gene has CDR1 SGHRS and CDR2 YFSETQ. CDR3 protein: CASSPLAGSYEQYF. CDR3 coding DNA: TGCGCCAGCAGCCCCCTAGCGGGATCCTACGAGCAGTACTTC.

This clone occurred a few times. This chain uses TRBV7-9 with TRBJ1-6, with 7 nucleotides matching TRBD1. Germline CDR1 reads SEHNR; CDR2 reads FQNEAQ (reference sequence). The CDR3 spans 15 residues. V shed 5 bases, J shed 14 bases, and the junction held 15 bases outside the gene matches. The CDR3 loop reads CASSHSGQLPWALHF. Written as DNA, the CDR3 is TGTGCCAGCAGCCATTCGGGACAGTTACCGTGGGCCCTCCACTTT.

The chain carries TRBV5-4 and TRBJ1-4; D is unclear. The CDR3 has 16 residues. CDR1 and CDR2 from the germline V gene are SGHNT and YYREEE (reference sequence). Trimming removed 0 bases at V and 4 bases at J, with 13 bases between. Here the CDR3 reads CASSLGMGSLNEKLFF. The CDR3 nucleotides are TGTGCCAGCAGCTTGGGAATGGGCAGCCTTAATGAAAAACTGTTTTTT.

The gene calls are TRBV10-2 and TRBJ2-5; 7 positions agree with TRBD1. This CDR3 region has 13 residues. V was pared by 7 bases and J by 4 bases, with 6 bases of the junction left unmatched. Looked up from germline, CDR1 is WSHSY and CDR2 is SAAADI. CDR3 amino acids: CASNPTGRETQYF. DNA for the CDR3: TGCGCCAGCAACCCGACAGGGCGAGAGACCCAGTACTTC.

The gene calls are TRBV5-1 and TRBJ2-7; 7 nucleotides match TRBD1. This CDR3 has 15 residues. V was pared by 3 bases and J by 4 bases, with 10 bases of the junction left unmatched. CDR1 and CDR2 (germline): SGHRS, YFSETQ. The DNA for the CDR3 is TGCGCCAGCAGCTCAACAGGGGCCTTGGGATACGAGCAGTACTTC. This translates into CASSSTGALGYEQYF.

The CDR3 DNA reads as TGTGCCAGCAGCTCGGGACAGCTAATGAACACTGAAGCTTTCTTT. It codes for CASSSGQLMNTEAFF. V usage is TRBV7-6 and J usage is TRBJ1-1; 7 bases agree with TRBD1. V lost 4 bases and J lost 0; bases outside the gene matches: 5. This CDR3 has 15 amino acids. Germline V gene lookup returns CDR1 SGHVS and CDR2 FNYEAQ.

The V gene is TRBV18, the J gene TRBJ1-2; D is perhaps TRBD1 (5 bases). Germline values: CDR1 KGHSH, CDR2 LQKENI. The CDR3 runs 14 residues. V was trimmed by 2 bases and J by 4 bases, leaving 11 bases between them. CDR3 residues: CASSPSVGAYGYTF. The CDR3 bases are TGTGCCAGCTCACCAAGTGTAGGGGCCTATGGCTACACCTTC.

The chain carries TRBV11-2 and TRBJ1-1; D is uncertain. V shed 7 bases and J shed 4 bases, with 19 bases lying between them. This CDR3 contains 15 residues. Germline lookup yields CDR1 SGHAT and CDR2 FQNNGV. The CDR3 loop is CASTPEGIVGTEAFF. CDR3 nucleotide sequence: TGTGCCAGCACCCCAGAGGGCATAGTGGGCACTGAAGCTTTCTTT.

Only one count was recorded for this clone. The V call is TRBV18, the J call TRBJ2-6; a weak D match, TRBD1 (5 bases). Trimming took 6 bases from V and 4 from J, leaving 13 bases between them. Germline CDR1 reads KGHSH; CDR2 reads LQKENI. This CDR3 is 15 amino acids long. The CDR3 coding sequence is TGTGCCAGCTCCCCCTCAGGGCCGGGGGCCAACGTCCTGACTTTC. This sequence encodes CASSPSGPGANVLTF.

This chain joins TRBV6-6 and TRBJ2-3, with D perhaps assigned TRBD1 or TRBD2 (5 bases each). This CDR3 region has 13 residues. V dropped 8 bases and J dropped 2 bases, with 11 bases sitting between them. Per germline, CDR1 MNHNY and CDR2 SVGAGI (reference sequence). The CDR3 region is CASYGTHTDTQYF. In DNA, the CDR3 is TGTGCCAGCTACGGGACGCACACAGATACGCAGTATTTT.

V gene TRBV2 combines with J gene TRBJ1-5; weak D call: TRBD1 (5 bases). The CDR3 length is 13 residues. The ends were cut back, 6 bases at V and 1 base at J, with 7 bases in the middle. The V gene's germline CDR1 is SNHLY and CDR2 FYNNEI. The CDR3 sequence is CASRRQSNQPQHF. The CDR3 DNA follows: TGTGCCAGCAGAAGACAGAGCAATCAGCCCCAGCATTTT. The full variable domain, with the rest looked up from reference TRBV2 and TRBJ1-5, is EPEVTQTPSHQVTQMGQEVILRCVPISNHLYFYWYRQILGQKVEFLVSFYNNEISEKSEIFDDQFSVERPDGSNFTLKIRSTKLEDSAMYFCASRRQSNQPQHFGDGTRLSIL.

This chain uses TRBV14 with TRBJ2-7; 7 bases map to TRBD2. The V segment lost 2 bases and the J segment 5 bases; nucleotides outside the gene matches: 6. The CDR3 is 14 amino acids. Germline CDR1 reads SGHDN; CDR2 reads FVKESK. CDR3 protein: CASSQLGGENEQYF. CDR3 sequence (DNA): TGTGCCAGCAGCCAATTGGGAGGGGAGAACGAGCAGTACTTC.

A single count supports this clone. V is TRBV10-3 and J is TRBJ2-3, with TRBD2 matching 7 bases. Germline V gene sequence: CDR1 ENHRY, CDR2 SYGVKD. V lost 0 bases to trimming and J lost 5 bases; unmatched junction nucleotides: 11. This CDR3 is 17 amino acids long. DNA for the CDR3: TGTGCCATCAGTGAGTCGGAACGTGGGAGGGCCAAAGATACGCAGTATTTT. Residues: CAISESERGRAKDTQYF.

The chain joins TRBV27 to TRBJ2-3; D ambiguous. Germline values: CDR1 MNHEY, CDR2 SMNVEV (reference sequence). V lost 3 bases and J lost 5, with 9 bases in between. This CDR3 has 13 amino acids. As DNA, the CDR3 is TGTGCCAGCAGTTTCGGGTTTGGAGATACGCAGTATTTT. Its translation is CASSFGFGDTQYF.

The rearrangement links TRBV7-5 to TRBJ2-2. TRBV7-5 is described as a pseudogene. The length of the CDR3 is 15 residues. The CDR3 spells CARSFMGVYTGELFF. CDR3 DNA: TGTGCCAGAAGTTTTATGGGGGTGTACACCGGGGAGCTGTTTTTT.

As DNA, the CDR3 is TGCGCCAGCAGCAGGACCGGACTAGCGGACTCCTACGAGCAGTACTTC. Translated: CASSRTGLADSYEQYF. The chain is built from TRBV5-1 and TRBJ2-7, with TRBD2 matching 10 bases. Germline lookup yields CDR1 SGHRS and CDR2 YFSETQ. The CDR3 has 16 residues. V shed 4 bases and J 0 bases; nucleotides not matched to a gene: 7.

J is TRBJ1-2 and V is TRBV5-4, with 7 bases that match TRBD1. Germline V CDR1 and CDR2: SGHNT, YYREEE (reference sequence). V lost 3 bases and J lost 4; bases outside the gene matches: 3. This CDR3 has 13 residues. CDR3 amino acids: CASSSRDSYGYTF. In DNA form, the CDR3 reads TGTGCCAGCAGCTCCCGGGACAGCTATGGCTACACCTTC.